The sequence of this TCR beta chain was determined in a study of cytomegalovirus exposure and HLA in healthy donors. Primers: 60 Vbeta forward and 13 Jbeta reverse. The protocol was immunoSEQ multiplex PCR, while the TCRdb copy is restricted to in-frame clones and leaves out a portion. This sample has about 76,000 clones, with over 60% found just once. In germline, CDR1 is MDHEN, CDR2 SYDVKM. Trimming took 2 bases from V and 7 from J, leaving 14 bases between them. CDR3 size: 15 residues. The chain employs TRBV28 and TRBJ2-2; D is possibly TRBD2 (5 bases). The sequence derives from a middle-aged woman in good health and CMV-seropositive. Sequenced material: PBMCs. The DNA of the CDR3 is TGTGCCAGCAGTTTAGATACTGTCGGGATCGGGGAGCTGTTTTTT. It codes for CASSLDTVGIGELFF.